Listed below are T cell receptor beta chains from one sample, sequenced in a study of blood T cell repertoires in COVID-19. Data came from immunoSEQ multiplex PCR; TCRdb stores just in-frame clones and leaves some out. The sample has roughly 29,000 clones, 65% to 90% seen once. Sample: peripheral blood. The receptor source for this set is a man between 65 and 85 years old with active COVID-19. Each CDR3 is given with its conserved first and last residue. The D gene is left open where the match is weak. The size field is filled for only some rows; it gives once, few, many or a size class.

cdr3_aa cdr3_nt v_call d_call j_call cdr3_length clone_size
CASSPLSYMGTGTEAFF TGTGCCAGCAGCCCGCTCAGTTATATGGGGACAGGGACTGAAGCTTTCTTT TRBV7-3 TRBD1 TRBJ1-1 17 .
CASSTHGGDNEQFF TGTGCCAGTAGTACCCACGGCGGGGACAATGAGCAGTTCTTC TRBV19 . TRBJ2-1 14 .
CASSLGAIRQNTEAFF TGTGCCAGCAGCTTGGGGGCCATTCGCCAGAACACTGAAGCTTTCTTT TRBV5-4 . TRBJ1-1 16 .
CASSLGQTEAFF TGTGCCAGCAGCTTGGGCCAGACTGAAGCTTTCTTT TRBV5-4 . TRBJ1-1 12 .
CASSILRGRGRNEQFF TGTGCCAGTAGTATATTAAGAGGGAGGGGCCGAAATGAGCAGTTCTTC TRBV19 TRBD2 TRBJ2-1 16 .
CATAARDNSPLHF TGTGCTACAGCGGCACGCGACAATTCACCCCTCCACTTT TRBV19 . TRBJ1-6 13 .
CASSLAGAYNEQFF TGTGCCAGTAGTTTAGCGGGAGCCTACAATGAGCAGTTCTTC TRBV19 TRBD2 TRBJ2-1 14 .
CASSLYPGLNSPLHF TGCGCCAGCAGCTTGTACCCGGGTTTAAATTCACCCCTCCACTTT TRBV5-1 . TRBJ1-6 15 .
CASSSGQAVYGYTF TGTGCCAGCAGCTCCGGACAGGCCGTCTATGGCTACACCTTC TRBV7-3 TRBD1 TRBJ1-2 14 .
CASSATGGQVGYTF TGCGCCAGCAGCGCTACAGGGGGGCAAGTGGGCTACACCTTC TRBV5-1 TRBD1 TRBJ1-2 14 .
CASSPPLGDVGYTF TGTGCCAGCTCACCACCGTTAGGGGATGTCGGCTACACCTTC TRBV18 . TRBJ1-2 14 .
CASRGVYNEQFF TGTGCCAGTAGAGGTGTCTACAATGAGCAGTTCTTC TRBV2 . TRBJ2-1 12 .
CASSRGQGTPQHF TGTGCCAGCAGCCGAGGACAGGGGACGCCCCAGCATTTT TRBV4-2 TRBD1 TRBJ1-5 13 few